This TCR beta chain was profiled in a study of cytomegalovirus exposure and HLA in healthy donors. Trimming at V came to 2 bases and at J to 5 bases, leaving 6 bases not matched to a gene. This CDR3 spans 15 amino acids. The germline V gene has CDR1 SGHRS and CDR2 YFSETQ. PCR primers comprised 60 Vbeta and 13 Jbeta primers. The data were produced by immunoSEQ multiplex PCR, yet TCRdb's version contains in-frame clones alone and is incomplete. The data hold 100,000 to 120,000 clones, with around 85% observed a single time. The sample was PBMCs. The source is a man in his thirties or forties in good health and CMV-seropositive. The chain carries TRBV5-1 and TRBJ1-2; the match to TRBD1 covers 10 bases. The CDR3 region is CASSFGTGVGYGYTF. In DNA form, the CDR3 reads TGCGCCAGCAGCTTTGGGACAGGGGTCGGGTATGGCTACACCTTC.